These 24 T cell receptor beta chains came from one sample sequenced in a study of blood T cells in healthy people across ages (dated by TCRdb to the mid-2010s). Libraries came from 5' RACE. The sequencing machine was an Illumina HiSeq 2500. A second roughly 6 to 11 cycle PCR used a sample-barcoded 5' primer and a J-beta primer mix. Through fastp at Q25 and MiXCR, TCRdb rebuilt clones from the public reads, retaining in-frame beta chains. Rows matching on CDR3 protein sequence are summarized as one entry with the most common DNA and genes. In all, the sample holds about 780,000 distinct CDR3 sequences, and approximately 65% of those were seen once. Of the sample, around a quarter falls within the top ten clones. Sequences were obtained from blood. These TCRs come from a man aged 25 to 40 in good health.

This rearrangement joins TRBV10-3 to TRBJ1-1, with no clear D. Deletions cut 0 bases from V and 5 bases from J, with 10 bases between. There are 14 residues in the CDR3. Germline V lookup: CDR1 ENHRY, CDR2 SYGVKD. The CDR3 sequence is CAISESQVWTEAFF. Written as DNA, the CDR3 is TGTGCCATCAGTGAGTCTCAGGTTTGGACTGAAGCTTTCTTT.

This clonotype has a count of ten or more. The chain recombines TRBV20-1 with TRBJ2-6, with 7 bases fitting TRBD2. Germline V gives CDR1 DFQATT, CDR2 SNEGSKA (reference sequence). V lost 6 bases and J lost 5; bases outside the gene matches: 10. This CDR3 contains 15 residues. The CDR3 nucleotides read TGCAGTGCCCCGTCGGGGGGTCGGTGGGCCAACGTCCTGACTTTC. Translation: CSAPSGGRWANVLTF.

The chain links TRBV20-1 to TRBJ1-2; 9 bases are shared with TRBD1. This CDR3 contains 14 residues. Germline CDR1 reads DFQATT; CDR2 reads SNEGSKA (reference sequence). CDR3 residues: CSAPAGQGVYGYTF. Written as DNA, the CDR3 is TGCAGCGCGCCGGCGGGACAGGGAGTCTATGGCTACACCTTC.

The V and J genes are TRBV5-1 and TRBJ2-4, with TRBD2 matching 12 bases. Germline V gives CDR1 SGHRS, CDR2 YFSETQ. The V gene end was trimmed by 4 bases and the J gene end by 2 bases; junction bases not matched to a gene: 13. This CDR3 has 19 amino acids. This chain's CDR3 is CASSARLAGEPITKNIQYF. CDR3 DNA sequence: TGCGCCAGCAGCGCTAGACTAGCGGGGGAGCCTATAACCAAAAACATTCAGTACTTC.

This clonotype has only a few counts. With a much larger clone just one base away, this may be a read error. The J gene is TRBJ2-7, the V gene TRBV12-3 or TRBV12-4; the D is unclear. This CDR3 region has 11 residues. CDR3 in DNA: TGTGCCGGCAGTTTCCACTACGAGCAGTACTTC. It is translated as CAGSFHYEQYF.

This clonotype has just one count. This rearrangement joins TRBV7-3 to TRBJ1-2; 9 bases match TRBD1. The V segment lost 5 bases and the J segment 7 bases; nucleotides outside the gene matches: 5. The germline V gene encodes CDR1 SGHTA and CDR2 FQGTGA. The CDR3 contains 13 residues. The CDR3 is CASSETGGGGYTF. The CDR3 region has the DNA TGTGCCAGCAGCGAGACAGGGGGGGGTGGCTACACCTTC.

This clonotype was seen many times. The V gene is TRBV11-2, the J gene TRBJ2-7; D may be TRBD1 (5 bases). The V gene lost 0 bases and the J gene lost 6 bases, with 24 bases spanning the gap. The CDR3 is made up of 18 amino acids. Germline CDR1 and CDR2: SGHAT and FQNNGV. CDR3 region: CASSLDRVFGRVPIEQYF. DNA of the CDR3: TGTGCCAGCAGCTTAGATCGGGTATTTGGCAGGGTACCTATCGAGCAGTACTTC.

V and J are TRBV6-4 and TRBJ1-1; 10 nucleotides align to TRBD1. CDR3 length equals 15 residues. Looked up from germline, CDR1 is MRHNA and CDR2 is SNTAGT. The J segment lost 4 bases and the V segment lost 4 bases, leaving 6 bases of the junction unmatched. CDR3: CASSALGQGSTEAFF. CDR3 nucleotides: TGTGCCAGCAGTGCCCTGGGACAGGGGAGCACTGAAGCTTTCTTT.

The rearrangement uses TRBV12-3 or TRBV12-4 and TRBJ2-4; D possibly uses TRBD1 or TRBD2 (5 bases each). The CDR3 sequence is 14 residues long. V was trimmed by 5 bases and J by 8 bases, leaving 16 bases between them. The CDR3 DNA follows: TGTGCCAGCAGTCGGGGCTCTGGATTGGACATTCAGTACTTC. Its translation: CASSRGSGLDIQYF.

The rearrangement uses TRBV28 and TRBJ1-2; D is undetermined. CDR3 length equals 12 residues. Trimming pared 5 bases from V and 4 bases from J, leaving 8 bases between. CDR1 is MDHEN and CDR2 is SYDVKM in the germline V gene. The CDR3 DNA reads TGTGCCAGCAGTCCCAACCCCTATGGCTACACCTTC. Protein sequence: CASSPNPYGYTF.

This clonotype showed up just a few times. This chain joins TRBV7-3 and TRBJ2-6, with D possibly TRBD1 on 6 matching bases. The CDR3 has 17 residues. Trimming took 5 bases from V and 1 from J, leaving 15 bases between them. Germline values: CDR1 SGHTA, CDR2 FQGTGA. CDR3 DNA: TGTGCCAGCAGCGAGACACAGGGTTTTTCTGGGGCCAACGTCCTGACTTTC. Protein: CASSETQGFSGANVLTF.

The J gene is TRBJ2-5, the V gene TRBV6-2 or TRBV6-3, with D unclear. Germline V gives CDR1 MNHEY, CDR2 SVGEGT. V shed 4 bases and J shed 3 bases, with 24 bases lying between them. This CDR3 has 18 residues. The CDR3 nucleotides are TGTGCCAGCAGTTCCCCCGGGCTTTATACTGTACTCGAAGAGACCCAGTACTTC. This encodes CASSSPGLYTVLEETQYF.

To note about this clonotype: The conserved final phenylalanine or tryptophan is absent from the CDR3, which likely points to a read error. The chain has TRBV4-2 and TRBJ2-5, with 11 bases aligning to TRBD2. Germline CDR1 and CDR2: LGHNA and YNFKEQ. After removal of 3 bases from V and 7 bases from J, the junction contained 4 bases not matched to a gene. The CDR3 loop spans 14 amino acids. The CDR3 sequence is CASSQGTSGGTQYV. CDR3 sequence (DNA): TGTGCCAGCAGCCAGGGGACTAGCGGCGGGACCCAGTACGTC.

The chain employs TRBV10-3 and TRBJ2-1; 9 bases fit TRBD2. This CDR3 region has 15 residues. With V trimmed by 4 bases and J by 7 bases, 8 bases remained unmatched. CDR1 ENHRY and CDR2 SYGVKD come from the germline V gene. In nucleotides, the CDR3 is TGTGCCATCAGTGTTTCAGCGGGGGGCATTAATGAGCAGTTCTTC. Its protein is CAISVSAGGINEQFF.

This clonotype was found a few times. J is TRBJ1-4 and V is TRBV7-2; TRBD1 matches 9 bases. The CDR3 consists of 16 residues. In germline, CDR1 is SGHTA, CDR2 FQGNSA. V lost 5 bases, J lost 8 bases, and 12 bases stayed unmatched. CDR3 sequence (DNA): TGTGCCAGCAGCCTAAACTCCGGGACAGGGCGGGAAAAACTGTTTTTT. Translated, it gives CASSLNSGTGREKLFF.

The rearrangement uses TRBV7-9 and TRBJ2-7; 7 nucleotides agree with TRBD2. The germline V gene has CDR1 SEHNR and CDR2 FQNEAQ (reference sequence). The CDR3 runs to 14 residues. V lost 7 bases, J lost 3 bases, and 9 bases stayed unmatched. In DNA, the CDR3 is TGTGCCAGCACGACGGCGAGCGGGGACTACGAGCAGTACTTC. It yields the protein CASTTASGDYEQYF.

This CDR3 is CASSLAKGWYGYTF. The CDR3 DNA sequence: TGTGCCAGCAGCTTAGCCAAGGGCTGGTATGGCTACACCTTC. V and J are TRBV7-2 and TRBJ1-2; D is unclear. The CDR3 length is 14 residues. V lost 0 bases to trimming and J lost 5 bases, with 10 bases between them. CDR1 and CDR2 (germline): SGHTA, FQGNSA. Together with reference TRBV7-2 and TRBJ1-2, the CDR3 gives the full variable domain: GAGVSQSPSNKVTEKGKDVELRCDPISGHTALYWYRQSLGQGLEFLIYFQGNSAPDKSGLPSDRFSAERTGGSVSTLTIQRTQQEDSAVYLCASSLAKGWYGYTFGSGTRLTVV.

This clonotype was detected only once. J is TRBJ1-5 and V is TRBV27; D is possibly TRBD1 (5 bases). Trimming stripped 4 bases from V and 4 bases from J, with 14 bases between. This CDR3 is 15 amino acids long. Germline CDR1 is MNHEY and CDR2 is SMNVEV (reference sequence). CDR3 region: CASSSRAGMNQPQHF. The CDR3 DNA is TGTGCCAGCAGTTCCAGGGCGGGCATGAATCAGCCCCAGCATTTT.

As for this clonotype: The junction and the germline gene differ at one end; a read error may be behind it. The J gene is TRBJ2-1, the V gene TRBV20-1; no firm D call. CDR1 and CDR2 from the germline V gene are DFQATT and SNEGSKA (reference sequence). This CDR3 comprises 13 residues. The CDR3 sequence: CSANPLAYNGQFF. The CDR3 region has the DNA TGCAGTGCTAACCCCCTGGCCTACAATGGGCAGTTCTTC.

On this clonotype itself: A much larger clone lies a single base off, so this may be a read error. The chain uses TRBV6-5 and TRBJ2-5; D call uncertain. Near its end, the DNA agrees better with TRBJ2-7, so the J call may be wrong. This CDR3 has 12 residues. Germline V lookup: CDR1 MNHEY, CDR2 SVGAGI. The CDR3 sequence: CAGNRGPYEQYF. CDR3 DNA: TGTGCCGGCAACCGAGGACCCTACGAGCAGTACTTC.

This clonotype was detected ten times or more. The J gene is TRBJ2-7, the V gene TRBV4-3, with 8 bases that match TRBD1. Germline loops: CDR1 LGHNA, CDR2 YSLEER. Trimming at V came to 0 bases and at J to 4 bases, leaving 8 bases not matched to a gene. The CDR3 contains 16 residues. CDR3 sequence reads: CASSQERHRGVYEQYF. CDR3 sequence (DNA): TGCGCCAGCAGCCAAGAAAGGCACAGGGGGGTTTACGAGCAGTACTTC.

CDR3 nucleotides: TGTGCCAGCAGCTTAACGGGGCCGGACCTCCGGGATACGCAGTATTTT. As protein: CASSLTGPDLRDTQYF. The chain combines TRBV7-2 with TRBJ2-3, with D tentatively TRBD1 or TRBD2 (5 bases each). V lost 2 bases, J lost 6 bases, and 18 bases lay in between. The CDR3 contains 16 residues. Germline V lookup: CDR1 SGHTA, CDR2 FQGNSA.

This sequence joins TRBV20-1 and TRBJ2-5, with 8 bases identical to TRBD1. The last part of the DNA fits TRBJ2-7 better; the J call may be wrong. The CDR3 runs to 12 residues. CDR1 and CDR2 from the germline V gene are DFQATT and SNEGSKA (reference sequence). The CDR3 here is CSATGVEYEQYF. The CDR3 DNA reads TGCAGTGCGACAGGGGTGGAATACGAGCAGTACTTC.

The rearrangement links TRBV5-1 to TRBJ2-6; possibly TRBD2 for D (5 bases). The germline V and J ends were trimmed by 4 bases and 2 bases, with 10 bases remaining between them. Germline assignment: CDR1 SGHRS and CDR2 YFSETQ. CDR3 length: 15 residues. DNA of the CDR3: TGCGCCAGCAGCCCCACGAGGGCTGGGGCCAACGTCCTGACTTTC. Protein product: CASSPTRAGANVLTF.